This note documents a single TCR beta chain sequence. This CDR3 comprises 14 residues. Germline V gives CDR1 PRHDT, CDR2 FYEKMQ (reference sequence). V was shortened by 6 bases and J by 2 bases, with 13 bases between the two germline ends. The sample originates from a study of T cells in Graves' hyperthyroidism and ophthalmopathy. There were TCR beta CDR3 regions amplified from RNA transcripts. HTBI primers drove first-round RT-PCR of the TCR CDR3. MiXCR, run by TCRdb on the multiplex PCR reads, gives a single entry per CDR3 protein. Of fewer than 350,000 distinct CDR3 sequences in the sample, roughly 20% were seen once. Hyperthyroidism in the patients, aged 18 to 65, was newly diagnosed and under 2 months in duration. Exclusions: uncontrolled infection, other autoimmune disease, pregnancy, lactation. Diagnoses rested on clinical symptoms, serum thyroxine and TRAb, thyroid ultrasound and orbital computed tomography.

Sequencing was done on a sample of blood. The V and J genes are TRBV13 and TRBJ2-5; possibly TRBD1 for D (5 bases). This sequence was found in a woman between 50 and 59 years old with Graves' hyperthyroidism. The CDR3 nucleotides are TGTGCCAGCAGATTCGTGACAGCTCAAGAGACCCAGTACTTC. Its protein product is CASRFVTAQETQYF.